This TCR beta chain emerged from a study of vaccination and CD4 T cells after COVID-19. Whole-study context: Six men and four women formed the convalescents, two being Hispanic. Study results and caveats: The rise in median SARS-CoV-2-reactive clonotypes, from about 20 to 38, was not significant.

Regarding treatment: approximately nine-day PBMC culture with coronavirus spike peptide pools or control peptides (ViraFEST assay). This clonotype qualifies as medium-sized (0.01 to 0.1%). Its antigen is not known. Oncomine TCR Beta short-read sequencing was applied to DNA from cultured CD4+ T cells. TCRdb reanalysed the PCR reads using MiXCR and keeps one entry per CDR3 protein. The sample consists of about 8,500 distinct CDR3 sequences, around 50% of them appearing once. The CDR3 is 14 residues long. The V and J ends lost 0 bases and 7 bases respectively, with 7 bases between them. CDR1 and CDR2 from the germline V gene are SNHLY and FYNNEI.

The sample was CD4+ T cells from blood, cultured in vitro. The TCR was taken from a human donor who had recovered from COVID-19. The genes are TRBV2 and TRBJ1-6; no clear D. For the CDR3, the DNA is TGTGCCAGCAGTGAAGCTAGGACGAATTCACCCCTCCACTTT. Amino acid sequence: CASSEARTNSPLHF.